The rows below give T cell receptor beta chains drawn from one sample of a study of response to subunit inactivated influenza vaccine. TCRdb processed the RT-PCR reads anew with MiXCR; each CDR3 protein has one entry. Among about 520,000 distinct CDR3 sequences listed, approximately 7.3% were seen once. This specimen consisted of PBMCs from blood, obtained 23 months after vaccination. The receptors come from a man between 50 and 70 years old who received an inactivated influenza vaccine. The CDR3 runs from the conserved cysteine through the conserved F or W. The order of the fields is J gene, clone size, V gene, D gene, CDR3 DNA, CDR3 protein. D genes are given only for firm matches. Clone size is given for some rows only: seen once, a few or many times, or a class if the clone is expanded.

j_gene: TRBJ2-2
abundance: many
v_gene: TRBV10-3
d_gene: .
CDR3nt: TGTGCCATCAGTAACAGGGAACTGAACACCGGGGAGCTGTTTTTT
CDR3aa: CAISNRELNTGELFF

j_gene: TRBJ2-7
abundance: many
v_gene: TRBV6-2/TRBV6-3
d_gene: TRBD1
CDR3nt: TGTGCCAGACGTCGCCGAGGACAGGGGGCGCGTAGAGAGGCCTACGAGCAGTACTTC
CDR3aa: CARRRRGQGARREAYEQYF

j_gene: TRBJ2-5
abundance: few
v_gene: TRBV7-2
d_gene: TRBD2
CDR3nt: TGTGGCAGCAGCGTGGTTCGACTAGCGGGAGGAGGAGAGACCCAGTACTTC
CDR3aa: CGSSVVRLAGGGETQYF

j_gene: TRBJ2-7
abundance: .
v_gene: TRBV20-1
d_gene: TRBD1
CDR3nt: TGCAGTGCAAGGACAGGGGAGTGGGTCAACGAGCAGTACTTC
CDR3aa: CSARTGEWVNEQYF

j_gene: TRBJ2-3
abundance: few
v_gene: TRBV5-5
d_gene: TRBD2
CDR3nt: TGTGCCAGCACCCCATTGACTAGCCTCAGCACAGATACGCAGTATTTT
CDR3aa: CASTPLTSLSTDTQYF

j_gene: TRBJ2-3
abundance: .
v_gene: TRBV29-1
d_gene: TRBD2
CDR3nt: TGCAGCGTTGTTCGAGCGGGAGGCACAGATACGCAGTATTTT
CDR3aa: CSVVRAGGTDTQYF

j_gene: TRBJ2-3
abundance: .
v_gene: TRBV10-3
d_gene: .
CDR3nt: TGTGCCATCACCTCGTCCACAGATACGCAGTATTTT
CDR3aa: CAITSSTDTQYF

j_gene: TRBJ2-3
abundance: .
v_gene: TRBV6-2/TRBV6-3
d_gene: .
CDR3nt: TGTGCCAGCAGTTACGTCCGTATCACAGATACGCAGTATTTT
CDR3aa: CASSYVRITDTQYF

j_gene: TRBJ2-5
abundance: .
v_gene: TRBV6-1
d_gene: TRBD2
CDR3nt: TGTGCCACCTCCGCCCGGGGGGATGGGGAGACCCAGTACTTC
CDR3aa: CATSARGDGETQYF

j_gene: TRBJ2-3
abundance: .
v_gene: TRBV24-1
d_gene: .
CDR3nt: TGTGCCACCAGTGAGTCCGTTCTAGTGGATACGCAGTATTTT
CDR3aa: CATSESVLVDTQYF

j_gene: TRBJ2-5
abundance: many
v_gene: TRBV28
d_gene: TRBD1
CDR3nt: TGTGCCAGCAGTCTGGACAGGTCTCAAGAGACCCAGTACTTC
CDR3aa: CASSLDRSQETQYF

j_gene: TRBJ2-2
abundance: few
v_gene: TRBV6-6
d_gene: TRBD2
CDR3nt: TGTGCCAGCAGGCGGGAGACGGGGGAGCTGTTTTTT
CDR3aa: CASRRETGELFF